This is a list of T cell receptor beta chains from one sample in a study of blood T cell repertoires in COVID-19. Data came from immunoSEQ multiplex PCR; TCRdb stores just in-frame clones and leaves some out. This sample has 100,000 to 120,000 clones; 80% to 90% occur once, and the top ten carry 16%. Sequencing was done on a sample of peripheral blood. These receptors all stem from a woman aged 60-75 years with acute or convalescent COVID-19. The CDR3 runs from the conserved cysteine through the conserved F or W. Fields, in order: D gene, CDR3 length, J gene, clone size, V gene, CDR3 DNA, CDR3 protein. The D gene is left open where the match is weak. Expanded clones are given a class, and other clones once, few, many or no size at all.

D: -
length: 15
J: TRBJ1-3
size: -
V: TRBV4-1
DNA: TGCGCCAGCAGCCAAGTTGGGGCCGCCGGAAACACCATATATTTT
CDR3: CASSQVGAAGNTIYF

D: -
length: 11
J: TRBJ2-3
size: -
V: TRBV7-9
DNA: TGTGCCAGCAGCCGAGCAGATACGCAGTATTTT
CDR3: CASSRADTQYF

D: TRBD1
length: 14
J: TRBJ1-3
size: -
V: TRBV5-4
DNA: TGTGCCAGCAGCACTGGACAGGCTGGAAACACCATATATTTT
CDR3: CASSTGQAGNTIYF

D: -
length: 15
J: TRBJ1-2
size: -
V: TRBV20-1
DNA: TGCAGTGCTAGTAGTGGGCAGGATGGATATTATGGCTACACCTTC
CDR3: CSASSGQDGYYGYTF

D: -
length: 15
J: TRBJ1-4
size: -
V: TRBV4-1
DNA: TGCGCCAGCCGGTACCTTAGGGGGACTAATGAAAAACTGTTTTTT
CDR3: CASRYLRGTNEKLFF

D: -
length: 13
J: TRBJ1-2
size: few
V: TRBV25-1
DNA: TGTGCCAGCACCGGGGGGTGGAACTATGGCTACACCTTC
CDR3: CASTGGWNYGYTF

D: -
length: 12
J: TRBJ2-7
size: once
V: TRBV5-4
DNA: TGTGCCAGCAGGGACGGGGGTTACGAGCAGTACTTC
CDR3: CASRDGGYEQYF

D: -
length: 13
J: TRBJ2-7
size: -
V: TRBV2
DNA: TGTGCCAGCAGTGAAGGGCAGTTGGACGAGCAGTACTTC
CDR3: CASSEGQLDEQYF

D: -
length: 17
J: TRBJ1-1
size: -
V: TRBV28
DNA: TGTGCCAGCAGTCCCGCAGGAAGTATGCGGGAGAACACTGAAGCTTTCTTT
CDR3: CASSPAGSMRENTEAFF

D: -
length: 13
J: TRBJ1-1
size: -
V: TRBV28
DNA: TGTGCCAGCAGTTTCGGGGGGAACACTGAAGCTTTCTTT
CDR3: CASSFGGNTEAFF

D: -
length: 13
J: TRBJ2-2
size: -
V: TRBV7-9
DNA: TGTGCCAGCAGTTCCCTAGACGCCGGGGAGCTGTTTTTT
CDR3: CASSSLDAGELFF

D: -
length: 13
J: TRBJ2-3
size: few
V: TRBV5-1
DNA: TGCGCCAGTTACAGGGATCTGGCAGATACGCAGTATTTT
CDR3: CASYRDLADTQYF

D: -
length: 14
J: TRBJ1-2
size: -
V: TRBV3-1/TRBV3-2
DNA: TGTGCCAGCAGCCAAGATACGAGGGGAGGTGGCTACACCTTC
CDR3: CASSQDTRGGGYTF

D: TRBD1
length: 14
J: TRBJ2-1
size: -
V: TRBV18
DNA: TGTGCCAACGGGGGACAGGGGGCCGATAATGAGCAGTTCTTC
CDR3: CANGGQGADNEQFF

D: TRBD2
length: 15
J: TRBJ2-5
size: -
V: TRBV7-3
DNA: TGTGCCAGCAGCTCGGGGGGGGCTGGAAGTGAGACCCAGTACTTC
CDR3: CASSSGGAGSETQYF

D: TRBD1
length: 15
J: TRBJ1-1
size: -
V: TRBV5-6
DNA: TGTGCCAGCAGCTTCGGGACAGGGAAAGGCACTGAAGCTTTCTTT
CDR3: CASSFGTGKGTEAFF